These 15 T cell receptor beta chains came from one sample sequenced in a study of T-cell memory formation after mild COVID-19. One entry per CDR3 protein, called by TCRdb with MiXCR from the 5' RACE reads. The data contain 300,000 to 350,000 distinct CDR3 sequences, 19% of them singletons. What was sequenced was PBMCs or a T cell subset sorted from them (not recorded which). The receptors here all came from a man younger than 35 who had mild COVID-19 (a few samples of this study predate the infection). Cell type and time point are not known.

The rearrangement links TRBV7-2 to TRBJ1-5; D gene ambiguous. The CDR3 sequence is 15 residues long. Germline assignment: CDR1 SGHTA and CDR2 FQGNSA. Between the trimmed V and J ends, which lost 5 bases and 3 bases, there was a span of 14 bases. This CDR3 is CASSPARAYNQPQHF. CDR3 sequence (DNA): TGTGCCAGCAGCCCAGCCCGGGCCTACAATCAGCCCCAGCATTTT.

CDR3 residues: CASSAGQGPETQYF. CDR3 nucleotide sequence: TGCGCCAGCAGCGCCGGACAGGGGCCAGAGACCCAGTACTTC. This chain connects TRBV5-1 to TRBJ2-5; 9 nucleotides line up with TRBD1. Per germline, CDR1 SGHRS and CDR2 YFSETQ. The CDR3 runs 14 residues. With V trimmed by 4 bases and J by 4 bases, 5 bases remained unmatched.

The chain is built from TRBV12-3 or TRBV12-4 and TRBJ2-1; TRBD2 matches at 9 bases. CDR3 length equals 15 residues. With 1 base clipped from V and 9 bases from J, the junction kept 7 bases outside the gene matches. The CDR3 region has the DNA TGTGCCAGCAGTTTAGGTGGCGGGGGGGCTGGTGAGCAGTTCTTC. Protein: CASSLGGGGAGEQFF.

This clonotype has more than one count but fewer than ten. V gene TRBV2 combines with J gene TRBJ2-1; D not certain. This CDR3 is 15 amino acids long. V was trimmed by 7 bases and J by 4 bases, leaving 17 bases between them. Germline V lookup: CDR1 SNHLY, CDR2 FYNNEI. CDR3 bases: TGTGCCAGCATGCCGTTTTCGGACGGTTACAATGAGCAGTTCTTC. It specifies CASMPFSDGYNEQFF. The full variable domain, rest sourced from reference TRBV2 and TRBJ2-1, is EPEVTQTPSHQVTQMGQEVILRCVPISNHLYFYWYRQILGQKVEFLVSFYNNEISEKSEIFDDQFSVERPDGSNFTLKIRSTKLEDSAMYFCASMPFSDGYNEQFFGPGTRLTVL.

The chain carries TRBV7-2 and TRBJ2-3, with D possibly called TRBD1 or TRBD2 (6 bases each). CDR3 length: 14 residues. V lost 6 bases to trimming and J lost 5 bases, with 15 bases between them. Per germline, CDR1 SGHTA and CDR2 FQGNSA. The CDR3 loop reads CASRIWGAGDTQYF. The CDR3, as DNA: TGTGCCAGCAGGATATGGGGGGCCGGAGATACGCAGTATTTT.

The chain uses TRBV20-1 and TRBJ2-1, with D tentatively TRBD1 (5 bases). The CDR3 spans 14 residues. V lost 0 bases and J 10 bases, leaving 16 bases between the germline ends. In germline, CDR1 is DFQATT, CDR2 SNEGSKA (reference sequence). CDR3 DNA sequence: TGCAGTGCTAGAGATAGGGCAGGGAAGGTGGAGCAGTTCTTC. Its protein product is CSARDRAGKVEQFF.

This clonotype was observed at least ten times. The genes are TRBV28 and TRBJ1-3, with 8 nucleotides matching TRBD1. This CDR3 region has 18 residues. CDR1 is MDHEN, CDR2 SYDVKM, per germline. With 5 bases clipped from V and 4 bases from J, the junction kept 16 bases outside the gene matches. The DNA of the CDR3 is TGTGCCAGCAGTCCGTCGGGGCAGGGGGCGAATATCGGAAACACCATATATTTT. It specifies CASSPSGQGANIGNTIYF.

Written as DNA, the CDR3 is TGTGCCAGCTCACCGGACAGGGGGGCTCATCAGCCCCAGCATTTT. Translation gives CASSPDRGAHQPQHF. The chain links TRBV18 to TRBJ1-5; TRBD1 aligns across 10 bases. This CDR3 region has 15 residues. V lost 3 bases, J lost 5 bases, and 4 bases stayed unmatched. The germline V gene encodes CDR1 KGHSH and CDR2 LQKENI.

This clonotype was observed at least ten times. This sequence joins TRBV5-1 and TRBJ1-1; no clear D. CDR3 length equals 14 residues. Trimming took off 4 bases at V and 5 bases at J, with 15 bases between the two ends. From germline, CDR1 is SGHRS and CDR2 YFSETQ. CDR3 amino acids: CASSQNPGITEAFF. DNA for the CDR3: TGCGCCAGCAGCCAGAATCCGGGGATTACTGAAGCTTTCTTT.

This clonotype has only a few counts. The rearrangement uses TRBV20-1 and TRBJ2-3; D is uncertain. The V end was cut by 3 bases, the J end by 1 base, with 8 bases between. Germline CDR1 DFQATT, CDR2 SNEGSKA (reference sequence). The CDR3 extends over 13 amino acids. CDR3: CSARTSRTDTQYF. The CDR3 DNA sequence: TGCAGTGCTAGGACTTCACGCACAGATACGCAGTATTTT.

This clonotype was seen only a few times. V is TRBV5-1 and J is TRBJ1-2; maybe TRBD1 (5 bases). CDR3 length: 12 amino acids. Germline assignment: CDR1 SGHRS and CDR2 YFSETQ. The V end was cut by 2 bases, the J end by 6 bases, with 8 bases between. The CDR3 DNA reads as TGCGCCAGCAGCTTCTCAGGGCATGGCTACACCTTC. This encodes CASSFSGHGYTF. The full variable domain, in which reference TRBV5-1 and TRBJ1-2 provide the parts outside the CDR3, is KAGVTQTPRYLIKTRGQQVTLSCSPISGHRSVSWYQQTPGQGLQFLFEYFSETQRNKGNFPGRFSGRQFSNSRSEMNVSTLELGDSALYLCASSFSGHGYTFGSGTRLTVV.

This clonotype was recorded a few times. The gene calls are TRBV4-1 and TRBJ1-5; D unresolved. The CDR3 consists of 14 residues. V was shortened by 4 bases and J by 5 bases, with 12 bases between the two germline ends. CDR1 is MGHRA and CDR2 is YSYEKL in the germline V gene. CDR3 sequence: CASSRGEGYQPQHF. CDR3 bases: TGCGCCAGCAGCCGTGGCGAAGGTTATCAGCCCCAGCATTTT.

The chain combines TRBV29-1 with TRBJ2-7; TRBD1 matches at 7 bases. This CDR3 spans 13 amino acids. Unmatched junction bases numbered 12, after V lost 7 bases and J lost 6 bases. Germline lookup yields CDR1 SQVTM and CDR2 ANQGSEA. The CDR3, as DNA: TGCAGCGCCCGAGGACAGGCCTCTGGCGAGCAGTACTTC. Translated: CSARGQASGEQYF.

V and J are TRBV18 and TRBJ1-1; D remains ambiguous. The CDR3 length is 11 residues. The germline gives CDR1 KGHSH, CDR2 LQKENI. V lost 5 bases, J lost 8 bases, and 9 bases lay in between. The CDR3 coding sequence is TGTGCCAGCTCATCGACGTTCGAAGCTTTCTTT. Residues: CASSSTFEAFF.

The table lists this clonotype with a few counts. The rearrangement joins TRBV7-2 to TRBJ2-3; D not certain. Trimming cost V 5 bases and J 3 bases, with 6 bases left between them. The CDR3 extends over 12 amino acids. Germline assignment: CDR1 SGHTA and CDR2 FQGNSA. CDR3 bases: TGTGCCAGCAGCCGTAGAACAGATACGCAGTATTTT. Translation: CASSRRTDTQYF.